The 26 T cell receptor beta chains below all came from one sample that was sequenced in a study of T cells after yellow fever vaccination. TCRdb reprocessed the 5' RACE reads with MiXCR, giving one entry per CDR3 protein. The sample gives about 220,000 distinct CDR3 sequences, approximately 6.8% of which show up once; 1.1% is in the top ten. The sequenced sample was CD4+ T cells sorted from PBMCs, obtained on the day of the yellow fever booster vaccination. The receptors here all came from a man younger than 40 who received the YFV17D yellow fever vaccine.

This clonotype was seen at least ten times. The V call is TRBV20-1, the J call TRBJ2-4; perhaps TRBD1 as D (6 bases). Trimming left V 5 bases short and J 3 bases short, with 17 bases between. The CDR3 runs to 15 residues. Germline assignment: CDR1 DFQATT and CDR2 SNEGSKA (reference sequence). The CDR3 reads CSASKQGEVKNIQYF. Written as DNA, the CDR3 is TGCAGTGCTTCTAAACAGGGTGAGGTCAAAAACATTCAGTACTTC.

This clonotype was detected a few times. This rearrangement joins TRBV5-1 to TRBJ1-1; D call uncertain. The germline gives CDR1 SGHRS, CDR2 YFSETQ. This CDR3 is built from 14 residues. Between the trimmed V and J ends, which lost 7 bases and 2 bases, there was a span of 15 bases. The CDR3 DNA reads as TGCGCCAGCGAACTTGGGGATATCAACACTGAAGCTTTCTTT. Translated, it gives CASELGDINTEAFF. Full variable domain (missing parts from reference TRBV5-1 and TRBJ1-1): KAGVTQTPRYLIKTRGQQVTLSCSPISGHRSVSWYQQTPGQGLQFLFEYFSETQRNKGNFPGRFSGRQFSNSRSEMNVSTLELGDSALYLCASELGDINTEAFFGQGTRLTVV.

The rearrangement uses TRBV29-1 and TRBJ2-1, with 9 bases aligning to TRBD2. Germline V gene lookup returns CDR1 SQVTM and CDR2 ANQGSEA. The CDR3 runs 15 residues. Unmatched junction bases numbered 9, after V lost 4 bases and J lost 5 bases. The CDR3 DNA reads TGCAGCGTTGTGGCTTGGGCTAGCGGGAACAATGAGCAGTTCTTC. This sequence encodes CSVVAWASGNNEQFF.

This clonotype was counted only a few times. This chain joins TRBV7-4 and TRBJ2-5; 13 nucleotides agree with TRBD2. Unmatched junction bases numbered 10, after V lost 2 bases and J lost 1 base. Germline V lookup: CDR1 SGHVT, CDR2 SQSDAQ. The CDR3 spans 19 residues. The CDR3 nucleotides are TGTGCCAGCAGCTTATTGGGACTAGCGGGAACACCTAGCCAAGAGACCCAGTACTTC. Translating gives CASSLLGLAGTPSQETQYF.

CDR3 region: CASSLGPGLGYNEQFF. The CDR3, as DNA: TGTGCCAGCAGCTTGGGACCGGGACTGGGATACAATGAGCAGTTCTTC. The V and J genes are TRBV7-2 and TRBJ2-1; a weak D match, TRBD2 (6 bases). CDR3 size: 16 residues. CDR1 is SGHTA, CDR2 FQGNSA, per germline. Between the trimmed V and J ends, which lost 3 bases and 4 bases, there was a span of 16 bases. Supplemented by reference TRBV7-2 and TRBJ2-1, the full variable domain reads GAGVSQSPSNKVTEKGKDVELRCDPISGHTALYWYRQSLGQGLEFLIYFQGNSAPDKSGLPSDRFSAERTGGSVSTLTIQRTQQEDSAVYLCASSLGPGLGYNEQFFGPGTRLTVL.

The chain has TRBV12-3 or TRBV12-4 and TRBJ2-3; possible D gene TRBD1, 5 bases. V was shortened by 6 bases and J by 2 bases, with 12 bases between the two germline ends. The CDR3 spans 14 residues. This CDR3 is CASRVGVNTDTQYF. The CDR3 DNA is TGTGCCAGCAGGGTAGGGGTGAACACAGATACGCAGTATTTT.

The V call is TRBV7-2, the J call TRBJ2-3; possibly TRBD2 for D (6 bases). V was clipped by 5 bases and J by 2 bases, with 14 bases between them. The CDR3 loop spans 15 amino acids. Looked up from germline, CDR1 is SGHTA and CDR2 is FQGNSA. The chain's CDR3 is CASSRSLAVTDTQYF. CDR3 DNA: TGTGCCAGCAGCCGAAGCTTAGCGGTCACAGATACGCAGTATTTT.

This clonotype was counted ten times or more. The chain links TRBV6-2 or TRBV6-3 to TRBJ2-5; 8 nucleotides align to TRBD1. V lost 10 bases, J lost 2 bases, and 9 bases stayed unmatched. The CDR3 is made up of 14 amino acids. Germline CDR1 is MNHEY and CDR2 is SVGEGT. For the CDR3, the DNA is TGTGCCACAGGACCGGACAGGGTTCAAGAGACCCAGTACTTC. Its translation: CATGPDRVQETQYF.

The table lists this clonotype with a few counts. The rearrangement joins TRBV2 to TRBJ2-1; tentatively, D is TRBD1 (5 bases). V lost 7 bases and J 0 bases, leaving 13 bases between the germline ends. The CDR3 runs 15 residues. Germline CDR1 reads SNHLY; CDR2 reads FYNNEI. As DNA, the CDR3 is TGTGCCAGCAACTTACTGGGGCGCTCCTACAATGAGCAGTTCTTC. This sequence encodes CASNLLGRSYNEQFF.

CDR3 sequence (DNA): TGTGCCAGCAGCTCCCCTGGGAGGACCGGGGAGCTGTTTTTT. This codes for CASSSPGRTGELFF. The V gene is TRBV7-6, the J gene TRBJ2-2; D perhaps matches TRBD2 (6 bases). The CDR3 sequence is 14 residues long. Between the trimmed V and J ends, which lost 4 bases and 5 bases, there was a span of 11 bases. Germline CDR1 SGHVS, CDR2 FNYEAQ.

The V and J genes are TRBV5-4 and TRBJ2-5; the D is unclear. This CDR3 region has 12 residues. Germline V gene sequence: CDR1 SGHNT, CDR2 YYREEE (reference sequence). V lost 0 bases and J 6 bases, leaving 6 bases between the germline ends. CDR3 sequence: CASSLESQTQYF. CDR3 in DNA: TGTGCCAGCAGCTTGGAGAGTCAGACCCAGTACTTC.

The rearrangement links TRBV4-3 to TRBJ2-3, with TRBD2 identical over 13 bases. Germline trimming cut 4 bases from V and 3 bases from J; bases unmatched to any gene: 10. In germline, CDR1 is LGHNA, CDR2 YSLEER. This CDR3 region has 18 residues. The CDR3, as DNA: TGCGCCAGCAGCCGCCGAGGGGGGACTAGCGGGGCGACAGATACGCAGTATTTT. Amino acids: CASSRRGGTSGATDTQYF.

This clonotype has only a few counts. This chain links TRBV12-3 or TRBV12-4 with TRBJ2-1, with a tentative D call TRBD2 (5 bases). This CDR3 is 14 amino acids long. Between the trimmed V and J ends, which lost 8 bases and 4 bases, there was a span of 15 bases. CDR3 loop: CASCELADYNEQFF. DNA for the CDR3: TGTGCCAGCTGTGAGCTAGCCGATTACAATGAGCAGTTCTTC.

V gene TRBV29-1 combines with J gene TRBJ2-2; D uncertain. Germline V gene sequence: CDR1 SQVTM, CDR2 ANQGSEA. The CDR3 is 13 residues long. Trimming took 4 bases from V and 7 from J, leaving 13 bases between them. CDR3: CSVGFLGLGELFF. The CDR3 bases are TGCAGCGTTGGTTTTTTAGGGCTCGGGGAGCTGTTTTTT.

The CDR3 DNA sequence: TGTGCCTGGAGTGTCAACTATGGCTACACCTTC. Amino acid sequence: CAWSVNYGYTF. The chain couples TRBV30 to TRBJ1-2; D ambiguous. The CDR3 totals 11 residues. V was shortened by 0 bases and J by 2 bases, with 1 base between the two germline ends. CDR1 and CDR2 from the germline V gene are GTSNPN and SVGIG (reference sequence).

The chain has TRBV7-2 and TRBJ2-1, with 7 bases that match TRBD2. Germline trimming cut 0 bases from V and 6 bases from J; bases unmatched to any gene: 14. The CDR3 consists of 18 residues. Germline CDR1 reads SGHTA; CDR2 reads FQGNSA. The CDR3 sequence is CASSLAGPRAGEVNEQFF. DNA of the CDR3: TGTGCCAGCAGCTTAGCGGGCCCTCGGGCGGGAGAGGTCAATGAGCAGTTCTTC.

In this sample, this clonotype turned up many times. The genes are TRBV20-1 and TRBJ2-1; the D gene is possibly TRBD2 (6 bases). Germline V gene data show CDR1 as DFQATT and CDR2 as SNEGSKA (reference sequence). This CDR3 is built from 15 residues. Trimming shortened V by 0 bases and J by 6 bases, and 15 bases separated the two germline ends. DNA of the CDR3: TGCAGTGCTAGAGATCAGACTAGGATGGGCAATGAGCAGTTCTTC. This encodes CSARDQTRMGNEQFF.

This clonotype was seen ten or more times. The CDR3 sequence is CASSFGRRRSYEQYF. The DNA for the CDR3 is TGCGCCAGCAGCTTTGGGCGGCGACGCTCCTACGAGCAGTACTTC. The V gene is TRBV5-1, the J gene TRBJ2-7; D not certain. Germline loops: CDR1 SGHRS, CDR2 YFSETQ. This CDR3 is built from 15 residues. Trimming took off 2 bases at V and 0 bases at J, with 12 bases between the two ends.

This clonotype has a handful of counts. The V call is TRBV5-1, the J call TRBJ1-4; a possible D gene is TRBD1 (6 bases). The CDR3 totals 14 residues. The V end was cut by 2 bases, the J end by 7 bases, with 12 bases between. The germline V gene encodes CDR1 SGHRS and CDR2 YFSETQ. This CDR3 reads CASSLQGYGEKLFF. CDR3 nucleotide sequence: TGCGCCAGCAGCTTACAGGGATACGGTGAAAAACTGTTTTTT.

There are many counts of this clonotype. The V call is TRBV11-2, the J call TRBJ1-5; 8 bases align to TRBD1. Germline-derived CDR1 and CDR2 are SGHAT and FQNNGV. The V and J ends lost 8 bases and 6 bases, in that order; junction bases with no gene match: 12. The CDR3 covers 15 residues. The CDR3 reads CASGKGTGPGQPQHF. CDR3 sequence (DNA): TGTGCCAGCGGTAAAGGGACAGGCCCAGGTCAGCCCCAGCATTTT.

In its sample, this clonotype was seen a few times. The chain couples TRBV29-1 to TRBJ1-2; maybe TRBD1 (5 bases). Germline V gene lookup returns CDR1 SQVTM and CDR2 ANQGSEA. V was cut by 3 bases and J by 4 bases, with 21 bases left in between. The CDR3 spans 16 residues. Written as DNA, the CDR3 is TGCAGCGTTGACCGGGGCAGCCGGGCCGCTTCCTATGGCTACACCTTC. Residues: CSVDRGSRAASYGYTF. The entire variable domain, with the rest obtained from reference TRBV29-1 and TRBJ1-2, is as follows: SAVISQKPSRDICQRGTSLTIQCQVDSQVTMMFWYRQQPGQSLTLIATANQGSEATYESGFVIDKFPISRPNLTFSTLTVSNMSPEDSSIYLCSVDRGSRAASYGYTFGSGTRLTVV.

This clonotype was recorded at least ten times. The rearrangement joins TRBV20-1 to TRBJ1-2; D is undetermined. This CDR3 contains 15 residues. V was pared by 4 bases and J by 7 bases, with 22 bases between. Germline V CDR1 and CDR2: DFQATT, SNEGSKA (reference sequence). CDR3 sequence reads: CSAIDPYRSPGGYTF. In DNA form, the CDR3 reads TGCAGTGCTATAGACCCATACAGATCTCCCGGTGGCTACACCTTC.

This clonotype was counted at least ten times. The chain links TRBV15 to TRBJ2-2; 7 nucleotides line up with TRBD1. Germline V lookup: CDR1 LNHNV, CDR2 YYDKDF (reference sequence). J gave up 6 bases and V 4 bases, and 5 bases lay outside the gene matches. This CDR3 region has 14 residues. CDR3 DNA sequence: TGTGCCACCAGCATTGTGACAGGGCCCGGGGAGCTGTTTTTT. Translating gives CATSIVTGPGELFF.

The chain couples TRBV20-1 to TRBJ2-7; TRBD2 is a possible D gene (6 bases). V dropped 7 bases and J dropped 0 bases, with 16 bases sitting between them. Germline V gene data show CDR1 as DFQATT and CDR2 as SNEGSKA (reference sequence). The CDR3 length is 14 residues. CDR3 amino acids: CSVLRDQYSYEQYF. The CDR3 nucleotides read TGCAGTGTATTGCGGGACCAATACTCCTACGAGCAGTACTTC.

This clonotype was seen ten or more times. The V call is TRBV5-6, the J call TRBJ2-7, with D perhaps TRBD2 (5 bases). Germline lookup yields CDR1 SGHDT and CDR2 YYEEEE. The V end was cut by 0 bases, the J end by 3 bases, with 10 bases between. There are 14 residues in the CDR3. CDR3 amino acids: CASSLVSADYEQYF. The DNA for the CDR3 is TGTGCCAGCAGCTTGGTTAGCGCGGACTACGAGCAGTACTTC.

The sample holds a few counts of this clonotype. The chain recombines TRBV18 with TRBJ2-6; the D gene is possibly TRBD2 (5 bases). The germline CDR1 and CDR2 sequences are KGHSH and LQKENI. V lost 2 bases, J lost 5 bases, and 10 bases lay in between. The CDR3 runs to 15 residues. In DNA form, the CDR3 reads TGTGCCAGCTCACCAGAGGGCAAGCGGGCCAACGTCCTGACTTTC. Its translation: CASSPEGKRANVLTF.